These 27 T cell receptor beta chains came from one sample sequenced in a study of OX40 agonist ivuxolimab in advanced cancers. TCRdb's table, derived via immunoSEQ multiplex PCR, lists solely in-frame clones and lacks some. This table holds 120,000 or so clones, around nine tenths found once. Sample: CD4+ or CD8+ T cells sorted from blood, taken in a trial of the OX40 agonist ivuxolimab. These receptors came from an adult with an advanced solid tumor such as melanoma, head and neck, liver or kidney cancer.

The chain recombines TRBV6-6 with TRBJ2-3; weak D call: TRBD1 (6 bases). V lost 10 bases, J lost 2 bases, and 13 bases lay in between. The germline V gene has CDR1 MNHNY and CDR2 SVGAGI (reference sequence). CDR3 length: 13 amino acids. The CDR3 DNA reads as TGTGCCACCGAGACAGGAGCCACAGATACGCAGTATTTT. This encodes CATETGATDTQYF.

The chain carries TRBV4-1 and TRBJ2-5, with 9 bases that match TRBD1. V was clipped by 0 bases and J by 4 bases; unmatched bases: 9. This CDR3 has 17 residues. Germline-derived CDR1 and CDR2 are MGHRA and YSYEKL. The CDR3 protein is CASSQDPLNRGPETQYF. CDR3 nucleotides: TGCGCCAGCAGCCAAGACCCCTTAAACAGGGGGCCAGAGACCCAGTACTTC.

This chain connects TRBV19 to TRBJ1-1; 9 positions agree with TRBD1. The CDR3 length is 14 residues. Losses at the gene ends were 6 bases for V and 2 bases for J; bases not matched to a gene: 4. Germline V CDR1 and CDR2: LNHDA, SQIVND (reference sequence). This CDR3 reads CASSQDRGNTEAFF. The CDR3 DNA reads as TGTGCCAGTAGCCAGGACAGGGGTAACACTGAAGCTTTCTTT. The variable domain in full, with the rest retrieved from reference TRBV19 and TRBJ1-1, is DGGITQSPKYLFRKEGQNVTLSCEQNLNHDAMYWYRQDPGQGLRLIYYSQIVNDFQKGDIAEGYSVSREKKESFPLTVTSAQKNPTAFYLCASSQDRGNTEAFFGQGTRLTVV.

The rearrangement joins TRBV6-5 to TRBJ1-1, with D unresolved. The CDR3 length is 13 residues. V was shortened by 6 bases and J by 1 base, with 9 bases between the two germline ends. CDR1 is MNHEY, CDR2 SVGAGI, per germline. The CDR3 nucleotides read TGTGCCAGCAGCCGTTCAGGGAACACTGAAGCTTTCTTT. It is translated as CASSRSGNTEAFF.

CDR3 DNA: TGTGCCAGCAGCCGGGACAGCTCGAACACTGAAGCTTTCTTT. This gives the protein CASSRDSSNTEAFF. The chain links TRBV7-2 to TRBJ1-1, with 7 bases identical to TRBD1. The ends lost 5 bases at V and 1 base at J; junction bases unmatched: 4. The CDR3 totals 14 residues. Germline CDR1 is SGHTA and CDR2 is FQGNSA. Supplemented by reference TRBV7-2 and TRBJ1-1, the full variable domain reads GAGVSQSPSNKVTEKGKDVELRCDPISGHTALYWYRQSLGQGLEFLIYFQGNSAPDKSGLPSDRFSAERTGGSVSTLTIQRTQQEDSAVYLCASSRDSSNTEAFFGQGTRLTVV.

V is TRBV28 and J is TRBJ2-1; 7 nucleotides align to TRBD2. CDR3 length equals 16 residues. V dropped 2 bases and J dropped 3; count of bases not matched to a gene: 7. The germline V gene encodes CDR1 MDHEN and CDR2 SYDVKM. The CDR3 reads CASSLVSSGLYNEQFF. CDR3 DNA: TGTGCCAGCAGTTTAGTATCTAGCGGCCTCTACAATGAGCAGTTCTTC.

Details on this clone: Compared with germline, one end of the junction differs, possibly owing to a read error. V usage is TRBV6-1 and J usage is TRBJ1-6, with TRBD1 identical over 9 bases. This CDR3 is 15 amino acids long. Germline-derived CDR1 and CDR2 are MNHNS and SASEGT. The CDR3 here is CAISDSQGAGSPLHF. The CDR3 DNA follows: TGTGCCATCAGTGATTCACAGGGGGCTGGCTCACCCCTCCACTTT.

This clone was seen only once. The chain uses TRBV5-1 and TRBJ1-6; D remains unclear. V was clipped by 0 bases and J by 4 bases, with 8 bases between them. The CDR3 is 15 amino acids. Germline assignment: CDR1 SGHRS and CDR2 YFSETQ. CDR3 coding DNA: TGCGCCAGCAGCTTGGAGTCAAGATATAATTCACCCCTCCACTTT. It is translated as CASSLESRYNSPLHF.

V and J are TRBV4-2 and TRBJ1-2; a weak D match, TRBD1 (6 bases). The CDR3 covers 15 residues. V gave up 2 bases and J gave up 1 base, with 11 bases separating them. The germline gives CDR1 LGHNA, CDR2 YNFKEQ. CDR3 DNA sequence: TGTGCCAGCAGCCAAAACAGGGAGCTTAACTATGGCTACACCTTC. Residues: CASSQNRELNYGYTF.

V and J are TRBV25-1 and TRBJ1-3; D ambiguous. The CDR3 has 15 residues. Between the trimmed V and J ends, which lost 2 bases and 0 bases, there was a span of 8 bases. The germline V gene has CDR1 MGHDK and CDR2 SYGVNS. Here the CDR3 DNA reads TGTGCCAGCAGTGAAGTCGGTGGCTCTGGAAACACCATATATTTT. It specifies CASSEVGGSGNTIYF.

The rearrangement links TRBV28 to TRBJ1-1; no clear D gene. Trimming shortened V by 2 bases and J by 6 bases, and 13 bases separated the two germline ends. The CDR3 runs to 14 residues. Germline V CDR1 and CDR2: MDHEN, SYDVKM. CDR3 DNA sequence: TGTGCCAGCAGTTTAGAAGCTGCCCTCGCTGAAGCTTTCTTT. The encoded protein is CASSLEAALAEAFF.

The chain combines TRBV5-1 with TRBJ1-3, with D unclear. The germline gives CDR1 SGHRS, CDR2 YFSETQ. This CDR3 comprises 17 residues. V shed 2 bases and J shed 0 bases, with 15 bases lying between them. Here the CDR3 reads CASSLNQDVRSGNTIYF. Here the CDR3 DNA reads TGCGCCAGCAGCTTAAACCAAGACGTCCGCTCTGGAAACACCATATATTTT. The full variable domain, in which reference TRBV5-1 and TRBJ1-3 provide the parts outside the CDR3, is KAGVTQTPRYLIKTRGQQVTLSCSPISGHRSVSWYQQTPGQGLQFLFEYFSETQRNKGNFPGRFSGRQFSNSRSEMNVSTLELGDSALYLCASSLNQDVRSGNTIYFGEGSWLTVV.

The J gene is TRBJ1-1, the V gene TRBV4-1; no clear D gene. Germline loops: CDR1 MGHRA, CDR2 YSYEKL. Trimming removed 1 base at V and 9 bases at J, with 15 bases between. The CDR3 covers 14 residues. CDR3 protein: CASSQGVLGLQAFF. The DNA of the CDR3 is TGCGCCAGCAGCCAAGGGGTTTTAGGGTTACAAGCTTTCTTT.

The gene calls are TRBV9 and TRBJ1-2; 8 bases match TRBD1. Germline lookup yields CDR1 SGDLS and CDR2 YYNGEE. With 0 bases clipped from V and 8 bases from J, the junction kept 9 bases outside the gene matches. CDR3 length equals 15 residues. CDR3 DNA sequence: TGTGCCAGCAGCGTAGGGAGGACAGGGACGGGGGGCTACACCTTC. Its protein is CASSVGRTGTGGYTF.

The chain has TRBV30 and TRBJ1-4; a weak D match, TRBD1 (5 bases). This CDR3 comprises 14 residues. V lost 3 bases to trimming and J lost 4 bases, with 12 bases between them. Germline CDR1 reads GTSNPN; CDR2 reads SVGIG (reference sequence). For the CDR3, the DNA is TGTGCCTGGAGCCCTCCAGGGTTTAATGAAAAACTGTTTTTT. Its translation: CAWSPPGFNEKLFF.

The V gene is TRBV9, the J gene TRBJ2-3; the D is unclear. The CDR3 is made up of 12 amino acids. Trimming took off 0 bases at V and 3 bases at J, with 2 bases between the two ends. Germline lookup yields CDR1 SGDLS and CDR2 YYNGEE. The CDR3 loop is CASSVETDTQYF. The CDR3 DNA sequence: TGTGCCAGCAGCGTAGAGACAGATACGCAGTATTTT.

The chain recombines TRBV15 with TRBJ1-5; 7 bases match TRBD1. Germline values: CDR1 LNHNV, CDR2 YYDKDF (reference sequence). Trimming at V came to 3 bases and at J to 2 bases, leaving 4 bases not matched to a gene. This CDR3 is built from 15 residues. CDR3 in amino acids: CATSRVDRGNQPQHF. The CDR3 nucleotides are TGTGCCACCAGCAGGGTAGACAGGGGCAATCAGCCCCAGCATTTT.

The rearrangement uses TRBV5-1 and TRBJ2-2, with 7 bases identical to TRBD2. V dropped 0 bases and J dropped 0; count of bases not matched to a gene: 5. Germline values: CDR1 SGHRS, CDR2 YFSETQ. The CDR3 length is 17 residues. CDR3 protein: CASSLGYGGTNTGELFF. The CDR3 DNA reads as TGCGCCAGCAGCTTGGGTTACGGGGGGACGAACACCGGGGAGCTGTTTTTT.

This clone showed up just once. This chain connects TRBV7-2 to TRBJ2-2; weak D call: TRBD2 (6 bases). This CDR3 spans 14 amino acids. Germline CDR1 and CDR2: SGHTA and FQGNSA. Trimming stripped 4 bases from V and 7 bases from J, with 13 bases between. For the CDR3, the DNA is TGTGCCAGCAGCTCCGGGACTTCGGTCGGGGAGCTGTTTTTT. It translates to CASSSGTSVGELFF.

The genes are TRBV7-2 and TRBJ2-5, with 7 nucleotides matching TRBD1. Germline V gene data show CDR1 as SGHTA and CDR2 as FQGNSA. The CDR3 consists of 14 residues. Unmatched junction bases numbered 3, after V lost 2 bases and J lost 3 bases. In DNA, the CDR3 is TGTGCCAGCAGCTTAAGGCAGGGGGAAGAGACCCAGTACTTC. Protein sequence: CASSLRQGEETQYF.

This chain uses TRBV19 with TRBJ1-1; 8 bases agree with TRBD1. J lost 4 bases, V lost 3 bases, and 7 bases had no gene match. The germline CDR1 and CDR2 sequences are LNHDA and SQIVND (reference sequence). The CDR3 length is 15 residues. This CDR3 is CASSMGRGRVTEAFF. The CDR3 DNA sequence: TGTGCCAGTAGTATGGGCAGGGGGCGCGTCACTGAAGCTTTCTTT.

This chain connects TRBV7-2 to TRBJ2-7; D gene unclear. V shed 0 bases and J shed 2 bases, with 8 bases lying between them. Germline loops: CDR1 SGHTA, CDR2 FQGNSA. The CDR3 is made up of 14 amino acids. This CDR3 reads CASSLAQIPYEQYF. In DNA, the CDR3 is TGTGCCAGCAGCTTAGCGCAGATTCCCTACGAGCAGTACTTC.

The genes are TRBV7-2 and TRBJ1-2, with D unresolved. Trimming cost V 1 base and J 6 bases, with 9 bases left between them. CDR3 length: 13 residues. The germline V gene encodes CDR1 SGHTA and CDR2 FQGNSA. The CDR3 nucleotides read TGTGCCAGCAGCTTAGGACCAGGTCATGGCTACACCTTC. This sequence encodes CASSLGPGHGYTF.

The chain joins TRBV29-1 to TRBJ2-7; no reliable D call. Deletions cut 7 bases from V and 2 bases from J, with 12 bases between. Germline assignment: CDR1 SQVTM and CDR2 ANQGSEA. The CDR3 consists of 12 residues. In DNA form, the CDR3 reads TGCAGCGCCAGAACTGCGACCTACGAGCAGTACTTC. Its translation is CSARTATYEQYF.

The chain is built from TRBV18 and TRBJ1-5; perhaps TRBD1 as D (6 bases). From germline, CDR1 is KGHSH and CDR2 LQKENI. This CDR3 is 17 amino acids long. Trimming stripped 4 bases from V and 0 bases from J, with 16 bases between. CDR3 in amino acids: CASSQRTVPYSNQPQHF. DNA for the CDR3: TGTGCCAGCTCACAAAGGACAGTCCCCTATAGCAATCAGCCCCAGCATTTT.

CDR3 residues: CASGGLTDSYEQYF. The CDR3 DNA reads TGTGCCAGCGGGGGACTAACAGACTCCTACGAGCAGTACTTC. V usage is TRBV6-5 and J usage is TRBJ2-7; 7 bases map to TRBD2. V was pared by 8 bases and J by 0 bases, with 7 bases of the junction left unmatched. Germline V CDR1 and CDR2: MNHEY, SVGAGI. This CDR3 comprises 14 residues.

The chain carries TRBV20-1 and TRBJ1-1; weak D call: TRBD1 (5 bases). The CDR3 is 11 amino acids. V shed 2 bases and J shed 5 bases, with 6 bases lying between them. Germline values: CDR1 DFQATT, CDR2 SNEGSKA (reference sequence). The CDR3 nucleotides read TGCAGTGCTAGATGGGGGACTGAAGCTTTCTTT. Translation: CSARWGTEAFF.